This TCR beta chain came from a study of spatial heterogeneity in lung cancer. Looking at the study overall: An average of more than ten raw reads was observed per unique TCR and UMI combination.

In its sample, this clonotype was seen many times. Time point denoted: sample taken at primary tumor resection. Material for sequencing was whole RNA from tumor, nontumor lung or frozen PBMC, left unsorted. TCRdb re-analysed the 5' RACE reads in MiXCR, keeping a single row per CDR3 protein. The sample lists about 45,000 distinct CDR3 sequences; 12% were seen once. Sequenced here: PBMCs, sampled at surgery. The TCR sequence derives from a female donor with early-stage non-small cell lung cancer.

CDR3: CASSLLGDLSTDTQYF. The CDR3, as DNA: TGTGCCAGCAGCTTGTTGGGGGACCTTAGCACAGATACGCAGTATTTT. The V and J genes are TRBV5-8 and TRBJ2-3, with D perhaps TRBD1 or TRBD2 (5 bases each). This CDR3 is 16 amino acids long. V was shortened by 1 base and J by 0 bases, with 12 bases between the two germline ends. Germline CDR1 is SGHTS and CDR2 is YDEGEE.